Listed here are 14 T cell receptor beta chains from one sample, sequenced in a study of blood T cell repertoires in COVID-19. Clones were read by immunoSEQ multiplex PCR, and TCRdb kept only the in-frame ones, dropping some. The sample gives more than 110,000 clones, about 82% of which show up once; about 2.9% is in the top ten. Sequencing was performed on peripheral blood. These receptors were obtained from a man in his forties or fifties with acute or convalescent COVID-19.

The genes are TRBV6-5 and TRBJ1-2; D gene unclear. The V and J ends lost 6 bases and 0 bases respectively, with 5 bases between them. Looked up from germline, CDR1 is MNHEY and CDR2 is SVGAGI. CDR3 length equals 12 residues. The CDR3, as DNA: TGTGCCAGCAGCGAGTCTAACTATGGCTACACCTTC. Its translation: CASSESNYGYTF.

The chain is built from TRBV18 and TRBJ1-6; D remains unclear. CDR3 length: 15 residues. Between the trimmed V and J ends, which lost 3 bases and 8 bases, there was a span of 14 bases. Germline lookup yields CDR1 KGHSH and CDR2 LQKENI. CDR3 protein: CASSPPGPVDSPLHF. For the CDR3, the DNA is TGTGCCAGCTCACCCCCCGGTCCGGTCGATTCACCCCTCCACTTT.

J is TRBJ2-7 and V is TRBV30; the D gene is possibly TRBD1 (5 bases). This CDR3 region has 16 residues. V gave up 0 bases and J gave up 0 bases, with 15 bases separating them. Germline assignment: CDR1 GTSNPN and CDR2 SVGIG (reference sequence). CDR3 protein: CAWSVKVWTSSYEQYF. In DNA form, the CDR3 reads TGTGCCTGGAGTGTTAAGGTTTGGACAAGCTCCTACGAGCAGTACTTC.

The V call is TRBV5-4, the J call TRBJ1-2; tentative D call: TRBD1 (5 bases). The germline gives CDR1 SGHNT, CDR2 YYREEE (reference sequence). The V end lost 0 bases, the J end lost 1 base, and 16 bases lay between the germline ends. The CDR3 totals 17 residues. The CDR3 sequence: CASSLDQGWEGNYGYTF. CDR3 in DNA: TGTGCCAGCAGCTTGGATCAGGGTTGGGAGGGTAACTATGGCTACACCTTC.

This clone was counted once. The J gene is TRBJ2-7, the V gene TRBV11-2, with 9 bases fitting TRBD2. Looked up from germline, CDR1 is SGHAT and CDR2 is FQNNGV. V lost 1 base to trimming and J lost 4 bases; unmatched junction nucleotides: 8. This CDR3 has 16 residues. CDR3 bases: TGTGCCAGCAGCTTAGTCGGCGGGAGGGCCCCATACGAGCAGTACTTC. Its translation is CASSLVGGRAPYEQYF.

This chain connects TRBV4-2 to TRBJ1-5, with D hard to call. Trimming left V 0 bases short and J 6 bases short, with 6 bases between. The germline CDR1 and CDR2 sequences are LGHNA and YNFKEQ. This CDR3 contains 13 residues. The CDR3 nucleotides read TGTGCCAGCAGCCAAGAAGGGAGTCAGCCCCAGCATTTT. Its translation is CASSQEGSQPQHF.

This chain links TRBV7-9 with TRBJ1-5; D gene unclear. Germline CDR1 SEHNR, CDR2 FQNEAQ (reference sequence). V lost 3 bases and J lost 5, with 8 bases in between. This CDR3 spans 13 amino acids. CDR3 nucleotides: TGTGCCAGCAGCTTGGGAGCAGATCAGCCCCAGCATTTT. Its protein is CASSLGADQPQHF. Supplemented by reference TRBV7-9 and TRBJ1-5, the full variable domain reads DTGVSQNPRHKITKRGQNVTFRCDPISEHNRLYWYRQTLGQGPEFLTYFQNEAQLEKSRLLSDRFSAERPKGSFSTLEIQRTEQGDSAMYLCASSLGADQPQHFGDGTRLSIL.

The chain recombines TRBV2 with TRBJ1-2; D is uncertain. There are 12 residues in the CDR3. Germline assignment: CDR1 SNHLY and CDR2 FYNNEI. Trimming removed 2 bases at V and 8 bases at J, with 9 bases between. CDR3 sequence (DNA): TGTGCCAGCAGTGAATTTCGGAGAGGCTACACCTTC. This gives the protein CASSEFRRGYTF.

The chain combines TRBV2 with TRBJ2-4; the D is unclear. CDR1 and CDR2 (germline): SNHLY, FYNNEI. Trimming removed 5 bases from V and 0 bases from J, with 8 bases in between. The CDR3 consists of 14 residues. CDR3 sequence: CASSKQRAKNIQYF. The CDR3 DNA sequence: TGTGCCAGCAGTAAACAGAGAGCCAAAAACATTCAGTACTTC.

Remarks on this clone: A read error may produce the germline difference seen at one junction end. V and J are TRBV7-7 and TRBJ2-2; tentative D call: TRBD1 (6 bases). Germline V lookup: CDR1 SSHAT, CDR2 FNYEAQ (reference sequence). CDR3 length: 15 amino acids. In DNA, the CDR3 is TGTGCTAGCAGCTCGGGGACATTTCTTACCGGGGAGCTGTTTTTT. It yields the protein CASSSGTFLTGELFF.

The chain uses TRBV5-4 and TRBJ2-7; TRBD2 is a possible D gene (6 bases). The V and J ends lost 2 bases and 3 bases respectively, with 9 bases between them. CDR1 and CDR2 (germline): SGHNT, YYREEE (reference sequence). CDR3 length equals 13 residues. The CDR3 region is CASSFPGVYEQYF. The CDR3 nucleotides read TGTGCCAGCAGCTTCCCGGGAGTCTACGAGCAGTACTTC.

J is TRBJ1-2 and V is TRBV2, with 7 bases identical to TRBD1. With V trimmed by 0 bases and J by 5 bases, 15 bases remained unmatched. This CDR3 is built from 18 residues. Germline V gene data show CDR1 as SNHLY and CDR2 as FYNNEI. CDR3 residues: CASSEARVWDRGTYGYTF. DNA for the CDR3: TGTGCCAGCAGTGAAGCCCGGGTCTGGGACAGAGGTACTTATGGCTACACCTTC.

The V and J genes are TRBV5-1 and TRBJ2-2; TRBD1 agrees at 7 bases. Germline loops: CDR1 SGHRS, CDR2 YFSETQ. J lost 5 bases, V lost 0 bases, and 7 bases had no gene match. The CDR3 is 16 amino acids. CDR3 sequence: CASSLVSGQFTGELFF. In DNA, the CDR3 is TGCGCCAGCAGCTTGGTGTCGGGACAGTTTACCGGGGAGCTGTTTTTT.

This clone occurred once. This rearrangement joins TRBV3-1 (or the pseudogene TRBV3-2) to TRBJ2-5; 8 bases line up with TRBD1. This CDR3 is built from 15 residues. Germline loops: CDR1 LGHDT, CDR2 YNNKEL (reference sequence). V gave up 2 bases and J gave up 5 bases; unmatched junction bases: 7. The CDR3 DNA reads TGTGCCAGCAGCCAACTCGGACAGGGAGTGGAGACCCAGTACTTC. This sequence encodes CASSQLGQGVETQYF.